The rows below give T cell receptor beta chains drawn from one sample of a study of T cells in Graves' hyperthyroidism and ophthalmopathy. TCRdb recomputed calls from the multiplex PCR reads with MiXCR, one row per CDR3 protein. Found here are approximately 530,000 distinct CDR3 sequences, about a sixth of them singletons; the top ten hold approximately 20%. Specimen: blood. The receptors shown here come from a woman between 18 and 29 years old with Graves' hyperthyroidism. CDR3s include the opening cysteine and the closing phenylalanine or tryptophan. The D gene is left open where the match is weak. Clone size appears in some rows only: once, few, many, or a class for an expanded clone.

TRBJ2-5 | TRBV5-1 | few | NA | CASSTRQVGETQYF | TGCGCCAGCAGCACCCGACAGGTCGGAGAGACCCAGTACTTC
TRBJ2-1 | TRBV28 | many | TRBD2 | CASSLSLGLAAYNEQFF | TGTGCCAGCAGTTTATCCTTAGGACTAGCGGCCTACAATGAGCAGTTCTTC
TRBJ1-1 | TRBV27 | many | NA | CASSLRGDTEAFF | TGTGCCAGCAGTTTGCGGGGGGACACTGAAGCTTTCTTT
TRBJ2-4 | TRBV30 | NA | TRBD1 | CACGTGEDIQYF | TGTGCCTGTGGGACAGGGGAAGACATTCAGTACTTC
TRBJ2-7 | TRBV20-1 | few | NA | CSAPGIYEQYF | TGCAGTGCCCCAGGGATCTACGAGCAGTACTTC
TRBJ1-2 | TRBV27 | once | NA | CASSFGSVGRGYGYTF | TGTGCCAGCAGCTTCGGGTCCGTGGGTCGGGGCTATGGCTACACCTTC
TRBJ2-1 | TRBV10-3 | NA | NA | CAISDRNEQFF | TGTGCCATCAGTGACCGCAATGAGCAGTTCTTC
TRBJ2-3 | TRBV7-3 | many | NA | CASSRGGAGTDTQYF | TGTGCCAGCAGTCGAGGCGGGGCGGGCACAGATACGCAGTATTTT
TRBJ1-5 | TRBV28 | many | NA | CASSLSGELQPQHF | TGTGCCAGCAGTTTATCGGGTGAGCTGCAGCCCCAGCATTTT
TRBJ2-3 | TRBV24-1 | many | NA | CATSGPNTDTQYF | TGTGCCACCAGTGGACCCAACACAGATACGCAGTATTTT
TRBJ2-1 | TRBV7-3 | NA | NA | CASSLIGGGYNEQFF | TGTGCCAGCAGCTTAATCGGGGGAGGCTACAATGAGCAGTTCTTC
TRBJ1-1 | TRBV19 | NA | TRBD1 | CASSIDGTAKAAFF | TGTGCCAGTAGTATAGACGGGACAGCCAAGGCGGCTTTCTTT
TRBJ1-3 | TRBV15 | NA | NA | CATSKFFTGGNTIYF | TGTGCCACCAGCAAATTTTTCACAGGGGGAAACACCATATATTTT
TRBJ1-6 | TRBV12-3/TRBV12-4 | many | TRBD1 | CASSEKSGTGGSPLHF | TGTGCCAGCAGCGAAAAGAGCGGGACAGGGGGTTCACCCCTCCACTTT
TRBJ2-5 | TRBV12-3/TRBV12-4 | many | TRBD2 | CASSFEGGRARKTQYF | TGTGCCAGCAGTTTTGAGGGCGGGAGGGCTAGAAAGACCCAGTACTTC
TRBJ2-1 | TRBV3-1 | NA | TRBD2 | CASSQAPNRPGGPVQFF | TGTGCCAGCAGCCAAGCCCCAAATAGACCGGGAGGGCCGGTGCAGTTCTTC
TRBJ2-7 | TRBV18 | few | TRBD1 | CASSPGQGGGSYEQYF | TGTGCCAGCTCGCCCGGACAGGGGGGGGGCTCCTACGAGCAGTACTTC
TRBJ2-1 | TRBV5-1 | NA | TRBD1 | CASIHKTGANEQFF | TGCGCCAGCATACACAAAACAGGGGCGAATGAGCAGTTCTTC
TRBJ1-1 | TRBV20-1 | few | NA | CSARGFAGGNTEAFF | TGCAGTGCTAGAGGGTTCGCCGGGGGGAACACTGAAGCTTTCTTT
TRBJ1-4 | TRBV3-1 | few | NA | CASSEGRMHNEKLFF | TGTGCCAGCAGCGAGGGCCGGATGCATAATGAAAAACTGTTTTTT
TRBJ1-5 | TRBV28 | many | NA | CASSTKRDRFNQPQHF | TGTGCCAGCAGCACTAAACGTGACAGGTTCAATCAGCCCCAGCATTTT
TRBJ2-1 | TRBV20-1 | few | NA | CSAFKRGSEQFF | TGCAGTGCTTTCAAGAGGGGGAGTGAGCAGTTCTTC
TRBJ2-7 | TRBV5-1 | few | TRBD2 | CASKGTGTSGTEQYF | TGCGCCAGCAAAGGAACCGGGACTAGCGGGACCGAGCAGTACTTC
TRBJ2-2 | TRBV5-1 | few | TRBD2 | CASSGYTSGSTGELFF | TGCGCCAGCAGCGGCTATACTAGCGGGAGTACCGGGGAGCTGTTTTTT
TRBJ2-7 | TRBV19 | NA | NA | CASSQGPYGEQYF | TGTGCCAGTAGTCAAGGCCCTTATGGCGAGCAGTACTTC
TRBJ1-2 | TRBV29-1 | few | NA | CSVVVSGRYTF | TGCAGCGTTGTAGTATCAGGGCGCTACACCTTC
TRBJ1-1 | TRBV6-6 | many | TRBD1 | CASSYGNRGENTEAFF | TGTGCCAGCAGTTACGGAAACAGGGGGGAGAACACTGAAGCTTTCTTT
TRBJ1-6 | TRBV7-8 | many | NA | CASSLAGQYNSPLHF | TGTGCCAGCAGCTTAGCAGGACAGTATAATTCACCCCTCCACTTT
TRBJ2-7 | TRBV20-1 | many | TRBD2 | CSARVAGGPHEQYF | TGCAGTGCTAGGGTAGCGGGGGGGCCGCACGAGCAGTACTTC
TRBJ1-6 | TRBV28 | NA | TRBD1 | CASRGGTVGSPLHF | TGTGCCAGCAGGGGGGGGACAGTCGGTTCACCCCTCCACTTT
TRBJ2-7 | TRBV5-5 | NA | TRBD2 | CASSLFASGGSYEQYF | TGTGCCAGCAGCTTGTTCGCTAGCGGGGGCTCCTACGAGCAGTACTTC
TRBJ1-1 | TRBV12-5 | NA | NA | CASGLMANTEAFF | TGTGCTAGTGGTTTGATGGCGAACACTGAAGCTTTCTTT
TRBJ2-5 | TRBV4-3 | NA | TRBD1 | CASSQNTGTGGETQYF | TGCGCCAGCAGCCAAAATACCGGGACAGGGGGAGAGACCCAGTACTTC
TRBJ2-7 | TRBV4-3 | NA | TRBD1 | CASSQDRDRDEQYF | TGCGCCAGCAGCCAAGATAGGGACAGGGACGAGCAGTACTTC
TRBJ2-1 | TRBV28 | many | TRBD2 | CASSPPGIAGYEQFF | TGTGCCAGCAGTCCCCCCGGCATAGCGGGATATGAGCAGTTCTTC
TRBJ2-5 | TRBV20-1 | many | NA | CSARGDGMTQYF | TGCAGTGCTAGAGGTGACGGGATGACCCAGTACTTC
TRBJ1-2 | TRBV15 | few | NA | CATSRGQVLGYGYTF | TGTGCCACCAGCAGAGGTCAGGTCCTCGGGTATGGCTACACCTTC
TRBJ1-6 | TRBV11-2 | many | NA | CASSLLNSPLHF | TGTGCCAGCTCTCTCTTAAATTCACCCCTCCACTTT
TRBJ1-1 | TRBV18 | few | NA | CASSRQTSNTEAFF | TGTGCCAGCTCAAGACAGACTTCTAACACTGAAGCTTTCTTT
TRBJ2-3 | TRBV11-3 | NA | TRBD2 | CASSVDPAGGDTQYF | TGTGCCAGCAGCGTAGATCCAGCGGGAGGAGATACGCAGTATTTT
TRBJ2-2 | TRBV18 | once | NA | CASSATVYTGELFF | TGTGCCAGCTCAGCGACAGTTTACACCGGGGAGCTGTTTTTT
TRBJ2-6 | TRBV6-9 | NA | NA | CASSYSLSGANVLTF | TGTGCCAGCAGTTACAGTCTCTCTGGGGCCAACGTCCTGACTTTC
TRBJ2-2 | TRBV3-1 | many | NA | CASSRTNTGELFF | TGTGCCAGCAGCCGGACGAACACCGGGGAGCTGTTTTTT
TRBJ1-6 | TRBV20-1 | NA | NA | CSAIEGKNSPLHF | TGCAGTGCCATAGAGGGAAAGAATTCACCCCTCCACTTT